The 27 T cell receptor beta chains given below trace back to one sample, sequenced in a study of identical twins. TCRdb fed the 5' RACE reads into MiXCR, producing one record per CDR3 protein. The sample has 690,000 or so distinct CDR3 sequences, 6% to 6.5% seen once. The material sequenced was naive T cells sorted from blood. Receptor source: a man between 18 and 29 years old in good health.

The sample holds many counts of this clonotype. The V call is TRBV5-1, the J call TRBJ2-1, with 15 bases lining up with TRBD2. The CDR3 is made up of 15 amino acids. V was clipped by 4 bases and J by 10 bases; unmatched bases: 6. CDR1 is SGHRS, CDR2 YFSETQ, per germline. The CDR3 DNA is TGCGCCAGCAGCGTGGGACTAGCGGGAGGAGGCGAGCAGTTCTTC. As protein: CASSVGLAGGGEQFF.

The sample holds a few counts of this clonotype. The chain is built from TRBV14 and TRBJ2-5, with 9 bases aligning to TRBD2. Trimming took 2 bases from V and 4 from J; bases not matched to a gene: 5. There are 15 residues in the CDR3. Germline V gene lookup returns CDR1 SGHDN and CDR2 FVKESK. CDR3 sequence (DNA): TGTGCCAGCAGCCAACTGGCGGGAGGGCGAGAGACCCAGTACTTC. Its translation is CASSQLAGGRETQYF.

There are many counts of this clonotype. The chain has TRBV20-1 and TRBJ2-5, with TRBD2 matching 7 bases. This CDR3 region has 18 residues. Germline loops: CDR1 DFQATT, CDR2 SNEGSKA (reference sequence). V trimming: 1 base; J trimming: 2 bases; junction bases outside the gene matches: 16. Here the CDR3 reads CSARGEYSSGGFQETQYF. Written as DNA, the CDR3 is TGCAGTGCTAGAGGTGAATACTCTAGCGGAGGATTTCAAGAGACCCAGTACTTC.

This clonotype has just a few counts. V usage is TRBV12-3 or TRBV12-4 and J usage is TRBJ2-7; 8 nucleotides line up with TRBD1. CDR3 length equals 15 residues. V was clipped by 7 bases and J by 3 bases; unmatched bases: 11. CDR3 region: CASTDERRGLYEQYF. In DNA, the CDR3 is TGTGCCAGCACCGACGAACGCAGGGGGCTCTACGAGCAGTACTTC.

The rearrangement links TRBV5-1 to TRBJ2-5; D assignment may be TRBD1 or TRBD2 (5 bases each). The V end lost 5 bases, the J end lost 2 bases, and 16 bases lay between the germline ends. Germline lookup yields CDR1 SGHRS and CDR2 YFSETQ. The CDR3 sequence is 15 residues long. The CDR3: CASSPREGRQETQYF. The DNA for the CDR3 is TGCGCCAGCAGTCCTCGCGAGGGGCGACAAGAGACCCAGTACTTC.

This clonotype was seen at least ten times. For the CDR3, the DNA is TGTGCCATCAGGCCCGATTTGAGCGGGGCCAACGTCCTGACTTTC. Its translation is CAIRPDLSGANVLTF. The chain employs TRBV10-3 and TRBJ2-6; D is unclear. Germline loops: CDR1 ENHRY, CDR2 SYGVKD. Trimming left V 6 bases short and J 4 bases short, with 13 bases between. CDR3 length equals 15 residues.

As to this clonotype: This may come from a read error, since a much larger clone is one base off. The V and J genes are TRBV15 and TRBJ1-3; D call uncertain. CDR3 length equals 13 residues. The V and J ends lost 3 bases and 0 bases respectively, with 3 bases between them. Looked up from germline, CDR1 is LNHNV and CDR2 is YYDKDF (reference sequence). The CDR3 here is CATSSVSGNTIYF. CDR3 nucleotide sequence: TGTGCCACCAGCAGTGTCTCTGGAAACACCATATATTTT. The full variable domain, in which reference TRBV15 and TRBJ1-3 provide the parts outside the CDR3, is DAMVIQNPRYQVTQFGKPVTLSCSQTLNHNVMYWYQQKSSQAPKLLFHYYDKDFNNEADTPDNFQSRRPNTSFCFLDIRSPGLGDTAMYLCATSSVSGNTIYFGEGSWLTVV.

This clonotype occurred many times. The V gene is TRBV7-8, the J gene TRBJ2-7, with TRBD1 matching over 8 bases. Germline CDR1 is SGHVS and CDR2 is FQNEAQ. The CDR3 runs to 15 residues. Trimming removed 1 base from V and 2 bases from J; junction bases left unmatched: 4. CDR3 amino acids: CASSLGTGFAYEQYF. CDR3 DNA: TGTGCCAGCAGCTTAGGGACAGGGTTCGCCTACGAGCAGTACTTC.

This clonotype was seen a handful of times. The rearrangement links TRBV5-1 to TRBJ2-5; D remains ambiguous. The CDR3 sequence is 12 residues long. V was cut by 0 bases and J by 6 bases, with 6 bases left in between. Germline V gene sequence: CDR1 SGHRS, CDR2 YFSETQ. CDR3 amino acids: CASSLDSQTQYF. The CDR3 DNA reads as TGCGCCAGCAGCTTGGACTCTCAGACCCAGTACTTC.

The V call is TRBV20-1, the J call TRBJ1-5; D gene ambiguous. Trimming shortened V by 3 bases and J by 0 bases, and 12 bases separated the two germline ends. CDR1 is DFQATT, CDR2 SNEGSKA, per germline (reference sequence). The CDR3 length is 15 residues. In nucleotides, the CDR3 is TGCAGTGCTAGGGTTGGCACCGATAGCAATCAGCCCCAGCATTTT. This translates into CSARVGTDSNQPQHF.

This clonotype was found many times. The V call is TRBV7-2, the J call TRBJ2-7; D is unclear. The V gene lost 2 bases and the J gene lost 2 bases, with 10 bases spanning the gap. Germline CDR1 is SGHTA and CDR2 is FQGNSA. The CDR3 runs to 14 residues. The CDR3 nucleotides read TGTGCCAGCAGCTTATTGGAGCTCCCCTACGAGCAGTACTTC. Its translation is CASSLLELPYEQYF.

This clonotype was observed at least ten times. The chain recombines TRBV27 with TRBJ2-1, with TRBD2 identical over 13 bases. Looked up from germline, CDR1 is MNHEY and CDR2 is SMNVEV (reference sequence). V was pared by 5 bases and J by 4 bases, with 14 bases of the junction left unmatched. The CDR3 contains 19 residues. The CDR3 loop is CASSRNFPGLAGKYNEQFF. DNA for the CDR3: TGTGCCAGCAGTAGAAACTTCCCGGGACTAGCGGGGAAATACAATGAGCAGTTCTTC.

The rearrangement joins TRBV7-3 to TRBJ2-2; 8 bases match TRBD1. This CDR3 contains 16 residues. CDR1 SGHTA and CDR2 FQGTGA come from the germline V gene. Unmatched junction bases numbered 6, after V lost 5 bases and J lost 1 base. The CDR3 protein is CASSPLGTGNTGELFF. Written as DNA, the CDR3 is TGTGCCAGCAGCCCCTTGGGGACAGGGAACACCGGGGAGCTGTTTTTT.

This clonotype showed up just a few times. V usage is TRBV14 and J usage is TRBJ2-5; D unclear. Trimming cost V 0 bases and J 0 bases, with 14 bases left between them. Germline CDR1 and CDR2: SGHDN and FVKESK. CDR3 size: 17 residues. CDR3 in amino acids: CASSQDMARTDQETQYF. The CDR3 DNA follows: TGTGCCAGCAGCCAAGATATGGCGAGAACGGACCAAGAGACCCAGTACTTC.

The table lists this clonotype with many counts. The chain is built from TRBV7-2 and TRBJ2-7; 8 nucleotides line up with TRBD2. After removal of 5 bases from V and 0 bases from J, the junction contained 0 bases not matched to a gene. The V gene's germline CDR1 is SGHTA and CDR2 FQGNSA. The CDR3 is made up of 13 amino acids. The CDR3 region is CASSSGSSYEQYF. The CDR3 DNA reads TGTGCCAGCAGCAGCGGGAGCTCCTACGAGCAGTACTTC.

This clonotype has a count of ten or more. The chain couples TRBV5-1 to TRBJ2-3; D remains ambiguous. The CDR3 runs to 14 residues. Trimming removed 1 base from V and 6 bases from J, with 12 bases in between. Germline values: CDR1 SGHRS, CDR2 YFSETQ. CDR3 sequence (DNA): TGCGCCAGCAGCTTGCGAGGTAGGCTGGATACGCAGTATTTT. Protein sequence: CASSLRGRLDTQYF. Filled out from reference TRBV5-1 and TRBJ2-3, the complete variable domain reads KAGVTQTPRYLIKTRGQQVTLSCSPISGHRSVSWYQQTPGQGLQFLFEYFSETQRNKGNFPGRFSGRQFSNSRSEMNVSTLELGDSALYLCASSLRGRLDTQYFGPGTRLTVL.

This clonotype was counted many times. This rearrangement joins TRBV6-5 to TRBJ2-1; D remains unclear. The germline V and J ends were trimmed by 11 bases and 7 bases, with 12 bases remaining between them. The V gene's germline CDR1 is MNHEY and CDR2 SVGAGI. CDR3 length equals 11 residues. CDR3 nucleotides: TGTGCCGTGCAAGGTGGGAATGAGCAGTTCTTC. The encoded protein is CAVQGGNEQFF.

DNA for the CDR3: TGCGCCAGCAGAGCTCGCCTTCGGGACAGGGACTACGAGCAGTACTTC. It translates to CASRARLRDRDYEQYF. The chain has TRBV5-1 and TRBJ2-7; 9 bases are shared with TRBD1. The germline gives CDR1 SGHRS, CDR2 YFSETQ. This CDR3 is 16 amino acids long. Germline trimming cut 5 bases from V and 3 bases from J; bases unmatched to any gene: 12.

The sample holds many counts of this clonotype. V is TRBV20-1 and J is TRBJ1-1, with D perhaps matching TRBD1 (5 bases). V lost 2 bases and J 3 bases, leaving 13 bases between the germline ends. The CDR3 totals 14 residues. Germline values: CDR1 DFQATT, CDR2 SNEGSKA (reference sequence). CDR3 sequence (DNA): TGCAGTGCTAGACGGGGACTCGGGTACACTGAAGCTTTCTTT. It codes for CSARRGLGYTEAFF.

There are many counts of this clonotype. The chain combines TRBV12-3 or TRBV12-4 with TRBJ2-1, with 7 bases aligning to TRBD2. V trimming: 2 bases; J trimming: 2 bases; junction bases outside the gene matches: 3. There are 15 residues in the CDR3. CDR3 DNA: TGTGCCAGCAGTTTACTAGCGGAGACCTACAATGAGCAGTTCTTC. Translated: CASSLLAETYNEQFF.

There are many counts of this clonotype. The chain is built from TRBV15 and TRBJ1-1; D might be TRBD1 (6 bases). This CDR3 region has 13 residues. Deletions cut 0 bases from V and 10 bases from J, with 12 bases between. Germline-derived CDR1 and CDR2 are LNHNV and YYDKDF (reference sequence). The CDR3 loop is CATSRDGSTGAFF. The CDR3 nucleotides are TGTGCCACCAGCAGAGATGGTTCGACAGGAGCTTTCTTT.

The chain couples TRBV5-1 to TRBJ1-5, with D possibly TRBD1 on 5 matching bases. The CDR3 length is 16 residues. In germline, CDR1 is SGHRS, CDR2 YFSETQ. V lost 0 bases, J lost 0 bases, and 10 bases lay in between. The CDR3 here is CASSLEGLSSNQPQHF. Written as DNA, the CDR3 is TGCGCCAGCAGCTTGGAGGGACTCAGTAGCAATCAGCCCCAGCATTTT.

This clonotype was seen repeatedly, ten times or more. V gene TRBV29-1 combines with J gene TRBJ1-4, with a tentative D call TRBD1 (6 bases). Germline V gives CDR1 SQVTM, CDR2 ANQGSEA. V lost 0 bases and J 6 bases, leaving 14 bases between the germline ends. This CDR3 is built from 15 residues. The CDR3 loop is CSVEDPGQRDEKLFF. CDR3 coding DNA: TGCAGCGTTGAAGATCCTGGACAGAGGGATGAAAAACTGTTTTTT.

Only a few counts were recorded for this clonotype. The rearrangement uses TRBV6-2 or TRBV6-3 and TRBJ1-1; possible D gene TRBD1, 5 bases. CDR1 and CDR2 from the germline V gene are MNHEY and SVGEGT. The CDR3 covers 14 residues. Trimming took 0 bases from V and 5 from J, leaving 10 bases between them. CDR3 residues: CASSYSLGETEAFF. The CDR3 bases are TGTGCCAGCAGTTACTCCCTGGGGGAAACTGAAGCTTTCTTT.

The table lists this clonotype with many counts. The chain combines TRBV20-1 with TRBJ2-5, with TRBD2 as a possible D gene (6 bases). V was shortened by 3 bases and J by 4 bases, with 12 bases between the two germline ends. The CDR3 is 13 amino acids. Per germline, CDR1 DFQATT and CDR2 SNEGSKA (reference sequence). The CDR3 nucleotides are TGCAGTGCTAGGGGTAGCGGCGTAGAGACCCAGTACTTC. This gives the protein CSARGSGVETQYF.

In its sample, this clonotype was seen many times. This chain joins TRBV24-1 and TRBJ2-1, with D perhaps matching TRBD2 (6 bases). In germline, CDR1 is KGHDR, CDR2 SFDVKD. V shed 4 bases and J shed 9 bases, with 12 bases lying between them. The CDR3 runs to 13 residues. In DNA, the CDR3 is TGTGCCACCAGTGAAAACCTAGCGTCTGAGCAGTTCTTC. Protein product: CATSENLASEQFF.

This clonotype was counted ten times or more. The V and J genes are TRBV12-3 or TRBV12-4 and TRBJ2-1; a weak D match, TRBD2 (5 bases). The V end lost 6 bases, the J end lost 6 bases, and 12 bases lay between the germline ends. The CDR3 has 13 amino acids. The CDR3 DNA follows: TGTGCCAGCAGACCCGCCAGCGGCAATGAGCAGTTCTTC. This gives the protein CASRPASGNEQFF.